The 17 T cell receptor beta chains given below trace back to one sample, sequenced in a study of shared clonotypes between healthy human individuals. The naive CD8 fraction comprised CD45RO-negative cells positively selected for CCR7 and excluded terminally differentiated effector memory CD45RA+ cells. Sequenced by immunoSEQ multiplex PCR; TCRdb stores in-frame clones only, minus some. The sample lists around 700,000 clones, 92% seen once, with about 24% in the top ten. The material sequenced was naive CD8+ T cells sorted from blood. Source of these receptors: a man aged 25 to 45 in good health.

The genes are TRBV2 and TRBJ1-4; TRBD1 matches 9 bases. This CDR3 has 11 residues. From germline, CDR1 is SNHLY and CDR2 FYNNEI. With V trimmed by 6 bases and J by 15 bases, 5 bases remained unmatched. In DNA, the CDR3 is TGTGCCAGCAGCGTTGACAGGGGGGTGTTTTTT. This codes for CASSVDRGVFF.

J is TRBJ2-7 and V is TRBV10-3, with TRBD1 identical over 10 bases. Trimming cost V 4 bases and J 3 bases; bases outside gene matches: 6. The CDR3 consists of 15 residues. Germline V gene sequence: CDR1 ENHRY, CDR2 SYGVKD. The CDR3 bases are TGTGCCATCAGTGCCCTTGGGACAGGGGACTACGAGCAGTACTTC. It translates to CAISALGTGDYEQYF.

This clone has only one observation. The chain links TRBV4-1 to TRBJ2-1; 13 bases match TRBD2. The CDR3 is made up of 19 amino acids. Germline V gives CDR1 MGHRA, CDR2 YSYEKL. The trim removed 1 base at V and 3 bases at J, leaving 9 bases unmatched. In DNA form, the CDR3 reads TGCGCCAGCAGCCAAGCTCAGGGTCGGACTAGCGGGAGCTACAATGAGCAGTTCTTC. This translates into CASSQAQGRTSGSYNEQFF.

The rearrangement uses TRBV29-1 and TRBJ2-7; D unresolved. CDR3 length: 12 amino acids. Trimming removed 2 bases from V and 2 bases from J, with 7 bases in between. Germline V CDR1 and CDR2: SQVTM, ANQGSEA. The CDR3: CSVEMNPYEQYF. Here the CDR3 DNA reads TGCAGCGTTGAAATGAACCCCTACGAGCAGTACTTC.

As to this clone: At one end the junction does not follow the germline gene, possibly because of a read error. The V call is TRBV29-1, the J call TRBJ2-5; 7 bases line up with TRBD1. Germline V gives CDR1 SQVTM, CDR2 ANQGSEA. CDR3 size: 13 residues. The CDR3 sequence is CSVEGQDEETQYF. For the CDR3, the DNA is TGCAGCGTAGAAGGACAGGACGAAGAGACCCAGTACTTC. The whole variable domain, filled in from reference TRBV29-1 and TRBJ2-5, reads SAVISQKPSRDICQRGTSLTIQCQVDSQVTMMFWYRQQPGQSLTLIATANQGSEATYESGFVIDKFPISRPNLTFSTLTVSNMSPEDSSIYLCSVEGQDEETQYFGPGTRLLVL.

The chain links TRBV11-2 to TRBJ2-1; D is perhaps TRBD1 or TRBD2 (7 bases each). The CDR3 sequence is 17 residues long. CDR1 SGHAT and CDR2 FQNNGV come from the germline V gene. Trimming removed 6 bases at V and 12 bases at J, with 30 bases between. The CDR3 DNA reads TGTGCCAGCAGTTTTGACAGGGCGGGAGATCTTGCTGTGGGGCAGTTCTTC. Its protein is CASSFDRAGDLAVGQFF. The whole variable domain, filled in from reference TRBV11-2 and TRBJ2-1, reads EAGVAQSPRYKIIEKRQSVAFWCNPISGHATLYWYQQILGQGPKLLIQFQNNGVVDDSQLPKDRFSAERLKGVDSTLKIQPAKLEDSAVYLCASSFDRAGDLAVGQFFGPGTRLTVL.

This chain joins TRBV7-3 and TRBJ2-5, with D unresolved. Germline-derived CDR1 and CDR2 are SGHTA and FQGTGA. Trimming cost V 4 bases and J 5 bases, with 11 bases left between them. The CDR3 consists of 13 residues. This CDR3 is CASSSQPRETQYF. In nucleotides, the CDR3 is TGTGCCAGCAGCTCCCAACCGAGGGAGACCCAGTACTTC.

In its sample, this clone was seen once. V is TRBV28 and J is TRBJ2-5; D remains ambiguous. Germline loops: CDR1 MDHEN, CDR2 SYDVKM. The CDR3 loop spans 14 amino acids. The V gene lost 6 bases and the J gene lost 0 bases, with 11 bases spanning the gap. CDR3 in amino acids: CASSSDPYQETQYF. CDR3 DNA: TGTGCCAGCAGCTCAGACCCGTACCAAGAGACCCAGTACTTC. The variable domain in full, completed from reference TRBV28 and TRBJ2-5, reads DVKVTQSSRYLVKRTGEKVFLECVQDMDHENMFWYRQDPGLGLRLIYFSYDVKMKEKGDIPEGYSVSREKKERFSLILESASTNQTSMYLCASSSDPYQETQYFGPGTRLLVL.

V and J are TRBV2 and TRBJ2-5, with TRBD1 matching 8 bases. This CDR3 region has 15 residues. J lost 0 bases, V lost 9 bases, and 9 bases had no gene match. Per germline, CDR1 SNHLY and CDR2 FYNNEI. CDR3 residues: CASTGQGGYQETQYF. DNA for the CDR3: TGTGCCAGTACAGGACAGGGCGGGTACCAAGAGACCCAGTACTTC.

The genes are TRBV27 and TRBJ2-7; perhaps D is TRBD1 or TRBD2 (5 bases each). The CDR3 extends over 15 amino acids. The V gene lost 2 bases and the J gene lost 3 bases, with 14 bases spanning the gap. The germline V gene has CDR1 MNHEY and CDR2 SMNVEV (reference sequence). The DNA for the CDR3 is TGTGCCAGCAGTTTAGGGGGTGGGATTCTCTACGAGCAGTACTTC. It translates to CASSLGGGILYEQYF.

This clone was counted a single time. This chain links TRBV5-5 with TRBJ2-7; TRBD2 agrees at 16 bases. This CDR3 has 19 amino acids. Germline V gives CDR1 SGHKS, CDR2 YYEKEE (reference sequence). Trimming cost V 4 bases and J 3 bases; bases outside gene matches: 13. The CDR3 DNA reads TGTGCCAGCAGCCTGGGGGGACTAGCGGGAGGGATATCCGGCTACGAGCAGTACTTC. This translates into CASSLGGLAGGISGYEQYF.

The J gene is TRBJ2-7, the V gene TRBV27, with 7 bases identical to TRBD1. This CDR3 comprises 19 residues. Trimming cost V 5 bases and J 2 bases; bases outside gene matches: 21. Germline CDR1 and CDR2: MNHEY and SMNVEV (reference sequence). The CDR3 nucleotides are TGTGCCAGCAGTCCAAGGGACAGATTCGCATCAGGAACACCCTACGAGCAGTACTTC. Amino acids: CASSPRDRFASGTPYEQYF.

This chain joins TRBV6-5 and TRBJ2-1; D perhaps matches TRBD2 (5 bases). CDR1 is MNHEY and CDR2 is SVGAGI in the germline V gene. The CDR3 is made up of 16 amino acids. V was clipped by 2 bases and J by 3 bases, with 14 bases between them. CDR3 amino acids: CASSYKGGPFYNEQFF. The CDR3 DNA reads as TGTGCCAGCAGTTACAAGGGCGGGCCCTTCTACAATGAGCAGTTCTTC.

This chain joins TRBV19 and TRBJ1-5; 8 bases map to TRBD1. Germline lookup yields CDR1 LNHDA and CDR2 SQIVND (reference sequence). Germline trimming cut 5 bases from V and 5 bases from J; bases unmatched to any gene: 14. This CDR3 contains 17 residues. In DNA form, the CDR3 reads TGTGCCAGTAGTTCTCTATACGAGGGACAGGCAGATCAGCCCCAGCATTTT. Its protein is CASSSLYEGQADQPQHF. Combining the CDR3 with reference TRBV19 and TRBJ1-5 gives the whole variable domain DGGITQSPKYLFRKEGQNVTLSCEQNLNHDAMYWYRQDPGQGLRLIYYSQIVNDFQKGDIAEGYSVSREKKESFPLTVTSAQKNPTAFYLCASSSLYEGQADQPQHFGDGTRLSIL.

The CDR3 region has the DNA TGTGCCAGCAGCGAGGACAGGGTGACCTACGAGCAGTACTTC. Encoded protein: CASSEDRVTYEQYF. The chain combines TRBV9 with TRBJ2-7, with 8 bases identical to TRBD1. V lost 3 bases, J lost 2 bases, and 4 bases stayed unmatched. The CDR3 has 14 amino acids. From germline, CDR1 is SGDLS and CDR2 YYNGEE.

This clone was counted ten times or more. The sample contains more than one DNA sequence encoding this CDR3. The V and J genes are TRBV6-4 and TRBJ2-6; 7 nucleotides align to TRBD1. Trimming at V came to 0 bases and at J to 2 bases, leaving 1 base not matched to a gene. CDR1 and CDR2 (germline): MRHNA, SNTAGT. This CDR3 has 16 residues. The CDR3 DNA reads TGTGCCAGCAGTGACTCAGGGGGCGCTGGGGCCAACGTCCTGACTTTC. Translation gives CASSDSGGAGANVLTF.

The chain links TRBV7-8 to TRBJ2-2; 8 nucleotides align to TRBD2. Germline CDR1 and CDR2: SGHVS and FQNEAQ. The CDR3 has 15 amino acids. The V gene end was trimmed by 5 bases and the J gene end by 3 bases; junction bases not matched to a gene: 5. The CDR3 DNA follows: TGTGCCAGCAGCCAAGCGGGGGATGACACCGGGGAGCTGTTTTTT. Amino acids: CASSQAGDDTGELFF. Supplemented by reference TRBV7-8 and TRBJ2-2, the full variable domain reads GAGVSQSPRYKVAKRGQDVALRCDPISGHVSLFWYQQALGQGPEFLTYFQNEAQLDKSGLPSDRFFAERPEGSVSTLKIQRTQQEDSAVYLCASSQAGDDTGELFFGEGSRLTVL.